This T cell receptor (beta chain) appears in the sequencing data of a study of T-cell reconstitution after alpha-beta-depleted transplantation in children. Overall study findings and caveats: Alpha-beta T cells about two months after transplant reportedly derived from several hundred expanded graft clones. Newly generated T cells supplied most T-cell counts and diversity one year post-transplant.

TCRbeta library preparation incorporated unique molecular identifiers. TCRdb reanalysed the PCR reads using MiXCR and keeps one entry per CDR3 protein. The profile shows roughly 790,000 distinct CDR3 sequences, roughly 15% of them singletons. Trimming took 4 bases from V and 2 from J; bases not matched to a gene: 16. CDR1 MDHEN and CDR2 SYDVKM come from the germline V gene. CDR3 length: 19 residues. In regard to this clonotype: Its antigen is not known.

The sample in question was PBMCs, mostly from graft donor cells, obtained 360 days after TCRalphabeta/CD19-depleted stem cell transplant. This sequence originates from a male patient under 18 who had a stem cell transplant for acute lymphoblastic leukemia, so the T cells may come from the graft donor. This chain uses TRBV28 with TRBJ2-3, with 9 positions matching TRBD2. The CDR3 bases are TGTGCCAGCAGTTCGATGTGGCTAGCGGGGTTACTATCCACAGATACGCAGTATTTT. Amino acids: CASSSMWLAGLLSTDTQYF.